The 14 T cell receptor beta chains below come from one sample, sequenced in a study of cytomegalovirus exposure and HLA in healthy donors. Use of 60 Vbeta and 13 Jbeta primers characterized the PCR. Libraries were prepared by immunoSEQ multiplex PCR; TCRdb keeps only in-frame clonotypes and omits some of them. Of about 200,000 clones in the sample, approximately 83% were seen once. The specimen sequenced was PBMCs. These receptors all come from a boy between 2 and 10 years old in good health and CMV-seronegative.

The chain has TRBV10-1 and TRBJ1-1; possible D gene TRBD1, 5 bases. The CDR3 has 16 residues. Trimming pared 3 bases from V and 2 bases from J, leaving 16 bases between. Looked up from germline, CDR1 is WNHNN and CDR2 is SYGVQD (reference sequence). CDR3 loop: CASSESSPGGNTEAFF. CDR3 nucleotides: TGCGCCAGCAGTGAATCCTCACCGGGGGGAAACACTGAAGCTTTCTTT.

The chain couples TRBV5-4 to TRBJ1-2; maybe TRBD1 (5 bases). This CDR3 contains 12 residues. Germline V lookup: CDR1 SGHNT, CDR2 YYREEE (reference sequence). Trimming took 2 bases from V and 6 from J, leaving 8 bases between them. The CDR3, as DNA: TGTGCCAGCAGCTTACAGGAGAATGGCTACACCTTC. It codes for CASSLQENGYTF.

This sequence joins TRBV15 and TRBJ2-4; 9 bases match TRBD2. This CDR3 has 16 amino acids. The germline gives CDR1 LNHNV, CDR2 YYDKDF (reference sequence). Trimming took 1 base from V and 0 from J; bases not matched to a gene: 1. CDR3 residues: CATSRGLAVAKNIQYF. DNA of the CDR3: TGTGCCACCAGCAGAGGACTAGCGGTAGCCAAAAACATTCAGTACTTC.

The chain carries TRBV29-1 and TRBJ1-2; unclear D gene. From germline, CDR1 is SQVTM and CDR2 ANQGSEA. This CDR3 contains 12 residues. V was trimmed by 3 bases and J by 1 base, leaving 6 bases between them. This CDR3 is CSVDRFNYGYTF. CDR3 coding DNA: TGCAGCGTTGATCGGTTTAACTATGGCTACACCTTC.

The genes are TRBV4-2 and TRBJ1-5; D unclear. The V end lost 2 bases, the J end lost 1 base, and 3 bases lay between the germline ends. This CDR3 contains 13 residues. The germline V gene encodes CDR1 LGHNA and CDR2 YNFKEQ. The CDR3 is CASSQQSNQPQHF. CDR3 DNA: TGTGCCAGCAGCCAACAAAGCAATCAGCCCCAGCATTTT.

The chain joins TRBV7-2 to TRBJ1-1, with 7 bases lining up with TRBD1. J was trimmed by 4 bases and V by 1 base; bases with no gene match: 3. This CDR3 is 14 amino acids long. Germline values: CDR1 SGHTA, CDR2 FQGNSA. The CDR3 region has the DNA TGTGCCAGCAGCTTAGGCACAGGGGCCACTGAAGCTTTCTTT. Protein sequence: CASSLGTGATEAFF.

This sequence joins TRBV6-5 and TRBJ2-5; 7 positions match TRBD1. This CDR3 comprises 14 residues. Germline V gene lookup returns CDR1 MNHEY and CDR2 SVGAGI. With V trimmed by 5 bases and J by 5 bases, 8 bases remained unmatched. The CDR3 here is CASSLGDRGETQYF. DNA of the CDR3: TGTGCCAGCAGTCTCGGGGACAGAGGGGAGACCCAGTACTTC.

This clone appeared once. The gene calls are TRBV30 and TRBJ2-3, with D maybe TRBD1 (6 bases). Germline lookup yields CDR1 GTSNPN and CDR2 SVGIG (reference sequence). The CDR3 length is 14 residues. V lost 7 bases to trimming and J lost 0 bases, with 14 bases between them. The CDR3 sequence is CAFSLTGSTDTQYF. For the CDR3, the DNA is TGTGCCTTCTCCCTAACAGGGAGCACAGATACGCAGTATTTT.

In DNA, the CDR3 is TGTGCCAGCAGTCGGACAGGGAAAGAGACCCAGTACTTC. Translation: CASSRTGKETQYF. V and J are TRBV5-4 and TRBJ2-5; TRBD1 agrees at 8 bases. Germline lookup yields CDR1 SGHNT and CDR2 YYREEE (reference sequence). With 5 bases clipped from V and 3 bases from J, the junction kept 3 bases outside the gene matches. The CDR3 has 13 amino acids.

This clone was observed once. In DNA form, the CDR3 reads TGTGCCTGCCACTGGGTTAGCGGGGGGTCTTCTAGCACAGATACGCAGTATTTT. It translates to CACHWVSGGSSSTDTQYF. V and J are TRBV2 and TRBJ2-3; 10 bases line up with TRBD2. The V gene end was trimmed by 11 bases and the J gene end by 0 bases; junction bases not matched to a gene: 17. Germline CDR1 reads SNHLY; CDR2 reads FYNNEI. This CDR3 has 18 residues.

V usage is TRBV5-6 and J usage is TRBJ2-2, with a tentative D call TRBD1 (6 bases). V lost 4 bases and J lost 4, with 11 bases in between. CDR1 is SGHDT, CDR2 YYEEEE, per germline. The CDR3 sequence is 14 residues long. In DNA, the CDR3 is TGTGCCAGCAGCACCATACAGGGCACCGGGGAGCTGTTTTTT. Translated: CASSTIQGTGELFF. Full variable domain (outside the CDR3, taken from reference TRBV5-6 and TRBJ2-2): DAGVTQSPTHLIKTRGQQVTLRCSPKSGHDTVSWYQQALGQGPQFIFQYYEEEERQRGNFPDRFSGHQFPNYSSELNVNALLLGDSALYLCASSTIQGTGELFFGEGSRLTVL.

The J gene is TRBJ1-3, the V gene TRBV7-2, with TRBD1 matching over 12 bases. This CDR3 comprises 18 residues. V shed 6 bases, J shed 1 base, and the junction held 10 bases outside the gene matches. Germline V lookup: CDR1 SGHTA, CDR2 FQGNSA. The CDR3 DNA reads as TGTGCCAGCAGTACCACCGGGACAGGGGGCAGATCTGGAAACACCATATATTTT. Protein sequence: CASSTTGTGGRSGNTIYF.

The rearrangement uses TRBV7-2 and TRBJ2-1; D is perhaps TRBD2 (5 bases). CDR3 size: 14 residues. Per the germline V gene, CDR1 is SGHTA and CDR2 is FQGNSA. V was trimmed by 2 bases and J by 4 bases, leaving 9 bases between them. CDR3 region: CASSLNGDYNEQFF. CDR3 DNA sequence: TGTGCCAGCAGCTTAAACGGGGATTACAATGAGCAGTTCTTC.

This CDR3 reads CASRNRGEQYF. DNA of the CDR3: TGTGCCAGCAGAAACAGGGGCGAGCAGTACTTC. The chain carries TRBV6-5 and TRBJ2-7; TRBD1 aligns across 7 bases. J gave up 6 bases and V 6 bases, and 2 bases lay outside the gene matches. Germline V CDR1 and CDR2: MNHEY, SVGAGI. The CDR3 covers 11 residues.